This entry describes one T cell receptor (beta chain). Assay used: immunoSEQ multiplex PCR; TCRdb lists only in-frame clones, some missing. Of about 100,000 clones listed, 94% are singletons. This sample is part of a study of T cell changes during pregnancy in multiple sclerosis. Germline V gives CDR1 SGHVS, CDR2 FNYEAQ. Losses at the gene ends were 5 bases for V and 0 bases for J; bases not matched to a gene: 10. The CDR3 sequence is 18 residues long. This chain joins TRBV7-6 and TRBJ2-1, with 10 bases lining up with TRBD2. The sequence came from a female donor with multiple sclerosis, enrolled in a pregnancy study. Specimen: peripheral blood, collected before pregnancy. The DNA for the CDR3 is TGTGCCAGCAGCCTCGCGGGACTAGCGTCTTTCTCCTACAATGAGCAGTTCTTC. Translating it yields CASSLAGLASFSYNEQFF.